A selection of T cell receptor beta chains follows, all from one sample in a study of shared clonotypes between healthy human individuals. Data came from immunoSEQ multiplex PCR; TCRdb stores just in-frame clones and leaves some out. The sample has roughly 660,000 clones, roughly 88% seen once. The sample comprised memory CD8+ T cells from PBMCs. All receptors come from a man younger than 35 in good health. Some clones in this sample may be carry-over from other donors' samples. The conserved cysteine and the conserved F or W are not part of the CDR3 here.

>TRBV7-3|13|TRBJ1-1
ASSQVGVGNTEAF
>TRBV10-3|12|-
ASTDRGISAEQY
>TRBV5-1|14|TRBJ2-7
ASSLPVRDNTYEQY
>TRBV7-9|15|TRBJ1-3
ASSLIATPNPGNTIY
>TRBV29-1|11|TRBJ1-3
SADPVSGNTIY
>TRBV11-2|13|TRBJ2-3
ASGDGTSGSDTQY
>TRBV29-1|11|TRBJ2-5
SVRGRRPETQY
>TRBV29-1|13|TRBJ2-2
SVESRGGLAGELF
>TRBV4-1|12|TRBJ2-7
ASRETSGTYEQY
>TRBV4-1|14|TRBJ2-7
ASSQVGLAGSYEQY
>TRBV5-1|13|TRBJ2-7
ASSSPSRGHYEQY
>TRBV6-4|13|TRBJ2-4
ASSEGGASKNIQY
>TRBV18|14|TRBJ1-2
ASSPPSGQGAYGYT
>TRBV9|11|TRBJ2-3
ASNSRETDTQY
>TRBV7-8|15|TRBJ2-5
ASTRGLAGVRAETQY
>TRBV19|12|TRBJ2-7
ASSIEGGVDEQY
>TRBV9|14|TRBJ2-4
ASSAKLGWDANIQY
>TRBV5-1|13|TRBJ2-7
ASSSVGQISYEQY
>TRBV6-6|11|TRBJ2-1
ASSSSGRNEQF
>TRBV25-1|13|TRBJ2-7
ASSEWDQGSYEQY
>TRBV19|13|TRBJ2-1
ATQIGAGAYNEQF
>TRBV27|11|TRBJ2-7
ASRLIGTHEQY
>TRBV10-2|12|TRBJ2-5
ASKTSGAQETQY
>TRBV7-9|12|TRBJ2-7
ASSLSRADYEQY
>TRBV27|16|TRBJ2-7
ASSLLRPDRVRSYEQY
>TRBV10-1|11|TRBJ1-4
ASSGGQNEKLF
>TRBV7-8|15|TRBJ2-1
ASSLYLGASTYNEQF
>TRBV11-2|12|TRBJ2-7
ASSIRDSSYEQY
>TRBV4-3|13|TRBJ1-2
ASSQERGYKFGYT
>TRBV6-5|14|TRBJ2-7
ASSYSDYGGSYEQY
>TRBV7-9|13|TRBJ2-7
ASSQDSGDGYEQY
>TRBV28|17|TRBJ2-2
ASSESPLGWVVRAGELF